This T cell receptor (beta chain) was sequenced during a study of control samples from healthy donors and cancer patients. About this clone: Other DNA sequences in this sample translate to the same CDR3.

The length of the CDR3 is 14 residues. Trimming shortened V by 5 bases and J by 6 bases, and 11 bases separated the two germline ends. Germline CDR1 reads SGHAT; CDR2 reads FQNNGV. Assay: immunoSEQ multiplex PCR; the TCRdb copy retains only in-frame clones and omits some. Found here are under 200,000 clones, about nine tenths of them singletons; the top ten hold around 1.5%. This chain uses TRBV11-2 with TRBJ1-6, with D possibly TRBD1 on 6 matching bases. The source is a woman in her 30s in good health. Sequenced input: blood. This CDR3 reads CASSLSRGNSPLHF. The DNA for the CDR3 is TGTGCCAGCAGCCTAAGCAGGGGTAATTCACCCCTCCACTTT. Full variable domain (remainder filled in from reference TRBV11-2 and TRBJ1-6): EAGVAQSPRYKIIEKRQSVAFWCNPISGHATLYWYQQILGQGPKLLIQFQNNGVVDDSQLPKDRFSAERLKGVDSTLKIQPAKLEDSAVYLCASSLSRGNSPLHFGNGTRLTVT.